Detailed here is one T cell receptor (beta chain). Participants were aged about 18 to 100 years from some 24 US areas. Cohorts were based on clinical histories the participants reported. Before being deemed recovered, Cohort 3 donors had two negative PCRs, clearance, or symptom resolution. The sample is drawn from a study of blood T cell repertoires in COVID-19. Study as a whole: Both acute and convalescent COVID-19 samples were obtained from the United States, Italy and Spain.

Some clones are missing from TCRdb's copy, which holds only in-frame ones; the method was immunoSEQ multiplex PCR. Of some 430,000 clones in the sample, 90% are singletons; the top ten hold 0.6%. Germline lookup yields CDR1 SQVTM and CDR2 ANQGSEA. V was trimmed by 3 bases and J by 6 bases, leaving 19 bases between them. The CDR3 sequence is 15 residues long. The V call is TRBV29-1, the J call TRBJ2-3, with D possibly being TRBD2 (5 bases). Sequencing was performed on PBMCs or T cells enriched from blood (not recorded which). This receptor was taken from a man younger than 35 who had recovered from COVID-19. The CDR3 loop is CSVDTRWTAPDTQYF. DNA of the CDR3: TGCAGCGTTGATACCCGATGGACTGCGCCGGATACGCAGTATTTT.